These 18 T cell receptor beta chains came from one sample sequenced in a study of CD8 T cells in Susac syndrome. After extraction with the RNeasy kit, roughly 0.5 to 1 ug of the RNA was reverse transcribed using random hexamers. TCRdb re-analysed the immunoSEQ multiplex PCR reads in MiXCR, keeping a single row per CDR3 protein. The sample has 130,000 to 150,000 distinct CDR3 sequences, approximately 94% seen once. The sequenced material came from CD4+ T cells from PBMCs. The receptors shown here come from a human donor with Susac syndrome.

The CDR3 coding sequence is TGTGCCATCGAGGCGGCAGGGGGAACCGGGGAGCTGTTTTTT. Its translation is CAIEAAGGTGELFF. V usage is TRBV10-3 and J usage is TRBJ2-2; 7 bases are shared with TRBD1. V lost 8 bases to trimming and J lost 5 bases; unmatched junction nucleotides: 8. The CDR3 loop spans 14 amino acids. From germline, CDR1 is ENHRY and CDR2 SYGVKD.

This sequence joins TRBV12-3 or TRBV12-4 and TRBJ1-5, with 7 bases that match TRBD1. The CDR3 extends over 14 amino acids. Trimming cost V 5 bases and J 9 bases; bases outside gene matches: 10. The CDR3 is CASSPDRDRTPQHF. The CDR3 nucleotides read TGTGCCAGCAGTCCAGACAGGGATCGAACGCCCCAGCATTTT.

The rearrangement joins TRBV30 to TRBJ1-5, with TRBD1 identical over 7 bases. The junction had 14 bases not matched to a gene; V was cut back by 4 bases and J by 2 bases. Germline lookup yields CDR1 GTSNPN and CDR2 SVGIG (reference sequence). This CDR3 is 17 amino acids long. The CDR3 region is CAWNRGNFEDGNQPQHF. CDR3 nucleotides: TGTGCCTGGAACAGGGGAAATTTCGAAGATGGCAATCAGCCCCAGCATTTT.

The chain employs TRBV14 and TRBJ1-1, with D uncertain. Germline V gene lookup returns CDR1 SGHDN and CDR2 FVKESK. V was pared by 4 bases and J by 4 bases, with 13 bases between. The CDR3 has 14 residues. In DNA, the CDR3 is TGTGCCAGCAGCCCTTTCTTCGAGACCACTGAAGCTTTCTTT. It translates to CASSPFFETTEAFF.

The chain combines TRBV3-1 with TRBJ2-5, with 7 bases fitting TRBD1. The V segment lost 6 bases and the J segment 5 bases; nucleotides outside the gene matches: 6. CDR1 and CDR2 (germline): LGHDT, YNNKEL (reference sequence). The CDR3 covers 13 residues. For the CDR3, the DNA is TGTGCCAGCAGTCTGACAGGGATGGAGACCCAGTACTTC. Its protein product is CASSLTGMETQYF.

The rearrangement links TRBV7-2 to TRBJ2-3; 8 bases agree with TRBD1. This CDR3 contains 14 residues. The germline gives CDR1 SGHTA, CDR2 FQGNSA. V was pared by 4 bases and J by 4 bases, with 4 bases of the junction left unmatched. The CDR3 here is CASSSRTGSDTQYF. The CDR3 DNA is TGTGCCAGCAGCTCTCGGACAGGGTCAGATACGCAGTATTTT.

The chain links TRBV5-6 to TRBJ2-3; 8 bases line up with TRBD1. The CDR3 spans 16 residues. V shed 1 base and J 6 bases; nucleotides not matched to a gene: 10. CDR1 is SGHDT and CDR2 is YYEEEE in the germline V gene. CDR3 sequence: CASSLYGQGLVDTQYF. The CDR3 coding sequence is TGTGCCAGCAGCTTGTATGGACAGGGTTTGGTGGATACGCAGTATTTT. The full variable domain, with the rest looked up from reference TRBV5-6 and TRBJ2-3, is DAGVTQSPTHLIKTRGQQVTLRCSPKSGHDTVSWYQQALGQGPQFIFQYYEEEERQRGNFPDRFSGHQFPNYSSELNVNALLLGDSALYLCASSLYGQGLVDTQYFGPGTRLTVL.

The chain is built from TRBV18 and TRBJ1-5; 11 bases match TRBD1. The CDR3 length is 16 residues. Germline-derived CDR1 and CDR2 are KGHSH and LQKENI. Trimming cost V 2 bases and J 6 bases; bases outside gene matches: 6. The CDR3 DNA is TGTGCCAGCTCACCAGTTCAGGACAGGGGGCTTCAGCCCCAGCATTTT. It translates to CASSPVQDRGLQPQHF.

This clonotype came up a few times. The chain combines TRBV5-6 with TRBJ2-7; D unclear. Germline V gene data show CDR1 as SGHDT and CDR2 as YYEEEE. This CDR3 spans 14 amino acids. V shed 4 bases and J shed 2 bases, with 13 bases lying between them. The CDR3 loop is CASSPRTRTYEQYF. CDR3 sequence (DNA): TGTGCCAGCAGCCCGCGGACGCGCACCTACGAGCAGTACTTC. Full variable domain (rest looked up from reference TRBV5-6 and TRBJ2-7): DAGVTQSPTHLIKTRGQQVTLRCSPKSGHDTVSWYQQALGQGPQFIFQYYEEEERQRGNFPDRFSGHQFPNYSSELNVNALLLGDSALYLCASSPRTRTYEQYFGPGTRLTVT.

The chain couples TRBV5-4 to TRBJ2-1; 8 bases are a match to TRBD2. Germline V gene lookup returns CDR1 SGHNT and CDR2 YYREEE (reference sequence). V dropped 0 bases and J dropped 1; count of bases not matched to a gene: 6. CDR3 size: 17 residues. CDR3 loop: CASSLGGSGVSYNEQFF. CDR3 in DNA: TGTGCCAGCAGCTTGGGTGGTAGCGGGGTGTCCTACAATGAGCAGTTCTTC. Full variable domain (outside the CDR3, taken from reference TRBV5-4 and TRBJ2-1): ETGVTQSPTHLIKTRGQQVTLRCSSQSGHNTVSWYQQALGQGPQFIFQYYREEENGRGNFPPRFSGLQFPNYSSELNVNALELDDSALYLCASSLGGSGVSYNEQFFGPGTRLTVL.

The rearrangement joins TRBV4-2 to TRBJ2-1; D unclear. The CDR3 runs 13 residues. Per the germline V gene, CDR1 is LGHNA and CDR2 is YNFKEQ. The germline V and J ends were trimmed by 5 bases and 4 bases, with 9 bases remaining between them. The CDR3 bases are TGTGCCAGCAGCGCCCTACTTTACAATGAGCAGTTCTTC. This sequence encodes CASSALLYNEQFF.

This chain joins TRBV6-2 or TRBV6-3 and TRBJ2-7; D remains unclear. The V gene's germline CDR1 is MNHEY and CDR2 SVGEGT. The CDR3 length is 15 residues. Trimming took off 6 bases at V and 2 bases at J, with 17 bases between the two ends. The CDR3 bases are TGTGCCAGCAGCGACCCCAGGCAAAAAACCTACGAGCAGTACTTC. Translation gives CASSDPRQKTYEQYF.

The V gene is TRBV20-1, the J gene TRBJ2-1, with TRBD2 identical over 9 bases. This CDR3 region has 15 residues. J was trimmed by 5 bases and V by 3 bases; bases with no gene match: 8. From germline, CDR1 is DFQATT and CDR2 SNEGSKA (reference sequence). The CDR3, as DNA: TGCAGTGCTAGTCTGCGGGAGGGCCTTCACAATGAGCAGTTCTTC. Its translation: CSASLREGLHNEQFF.

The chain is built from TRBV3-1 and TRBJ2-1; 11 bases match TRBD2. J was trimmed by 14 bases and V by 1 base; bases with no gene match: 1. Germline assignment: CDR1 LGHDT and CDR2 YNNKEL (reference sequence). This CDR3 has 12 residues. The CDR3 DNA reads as TGTGCCAGCAGCCAAGCGGGACTAGCGGAGTTCTTC. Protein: CASSQAGLAEFF.

The CDR3 region has the DNA TGTGCCAGCAGCTTAGTTAGGGGCCACCAAGAGACCCAGTACTTC. Translated, it gives CASSLVRGHQETQYF. The chain is built from TRBV7-9 and TRBJ2-5; D is possibly TRBD1 (5 bases). The germline V and J ends were trimmed by 1 base and 0 bases, with 9 bases remaining between them. This CDR3 is built from 15 residues. The V gene's germline CDR1 is SEHNR and CDR2 FQNEAQ (reference sequence).

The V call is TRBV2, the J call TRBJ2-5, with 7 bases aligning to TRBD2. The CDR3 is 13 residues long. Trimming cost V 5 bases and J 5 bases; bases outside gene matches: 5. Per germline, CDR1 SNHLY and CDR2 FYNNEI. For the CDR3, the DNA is TGTGCCAGCAGTCCCAATAGCGGGGAGACCCAGTACTTC. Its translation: CASSPNSGETQYF.

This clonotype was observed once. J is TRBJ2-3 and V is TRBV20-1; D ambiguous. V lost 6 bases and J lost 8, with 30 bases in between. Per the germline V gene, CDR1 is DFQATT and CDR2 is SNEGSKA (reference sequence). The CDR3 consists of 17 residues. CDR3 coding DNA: TGCAGTGCAACTATCGGCCGTTCCAGAGTCCCCGGAGCTACGCAGTATTTT. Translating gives CSATIGRSRVPGATQYF.

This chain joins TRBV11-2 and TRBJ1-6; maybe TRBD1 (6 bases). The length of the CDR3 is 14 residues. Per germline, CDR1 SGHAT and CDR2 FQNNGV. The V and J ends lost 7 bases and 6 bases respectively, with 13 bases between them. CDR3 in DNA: TGTGCCAGCACCCCAGGGGATGGTAATTCACCCCTCCACTTT. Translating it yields CASTPGDGNSPLHF. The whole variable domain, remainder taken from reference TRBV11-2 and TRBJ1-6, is EAGVAQSPRYKIIEKRQSVAFWCNPISGHATLYWYQQILGQGPKLLIQFQNNGVVDDSQLPKDRFSAERLKGVDSTLKIQPAKLEDSAVYLCASTPGDGNSPLHFGNGTRLTVT.